This T cell receptor beta chain was profiled in a study of blood T cell repertoires in COVID-19 (TCRdb year 2020). As for the study more broadly: Collaborator samples came from the United States, Italy and Spain and covered acute and convalescent phases of COVID-19. The prospective study material was composed of cDNA or gDNA derived from T cells, B-cell-depleted T cells, or PBMCs. A freely available public database, intended as a resource for researchers studying the immune response to SARS-CoV-2, is where the repertoires were released. Where available, HLA class I and class II types were taken from metadata supplied by the sample provider and were not determined by assay-based typing. The dataset comprised deeply sampled blood TCRbeta repertoires from subjects exposed to, actively infected with, or recovered from COVID-19. Samples came from the ongoing ImmuneRACE study (first 160 participants) plus 1,254 subjects from 6 global collaborators. Sample metadata almost always included a de-identified subject ID, COVID-19 status, age in years and sex. Findings and caveats that apply to the study as a whole: Clinical and demographic metadata were provided uncurated, with the amount varying by source and participant.

This clone was observed once. There is no known antigen for this receptor. Per-base qualities were not stored, and no clone one base away is much larger. The V end loses 0 bases and the J end loses 5 bases, and a stretch of 7 bases separates them. The CDR1 and CDR2 encoded by the germline V gene (reference sequence) are GTSNPN and SVGIG. From its cysteine to its phenylalanine, the CDR3 spans 12 amino acids. Only the CDR3 DNA stays, 36 bases, in frame from base 1. Whole blood was collected in K2EDTA tubes by collaborating institutions according to the institutions' own protocols. For TCRbeta analysis, collaborators shipped samples in one of three forms: frozen whole blood, isolated PBMCs, or DNA extracted from either of those sample types. TCRbeta CDR3 regions were amplified from genomic DNA by means of the immunoSEQ Assay, a bias-controlled multiplex PCR. In the source study's methods: The number of nucleated cells in each sample was estimated from the amplification of reference gene primers within the assay. Sequence reads were collapsed and filtered to measure the absolute abundance of every unique TCRbeta CDR3 rearrangement. Productive Simpson clonality was computed per sample as the square root of Simpson's diversity index over productive rearrangements. The table was pulled from immuneACCESS by TCRdb, which kept in-frame rearrangements only. Such tables lose some clones; where checked, under half of the loss comes from unresolved V genes, and the rest has no known cause. V, J and clone size are taken as reported in that table, and D and trimming were inferred from the DNA itself. This sample has about 360,000 clones in its table, and roughly 86% of those were observed once. The ten largest clones take up over 2.5% of the sample.

The sequenced sample was peripheral blood. The receptor's source is a human donor in a cohort sampled during active COVID-19. The rearrangement combines TRBV30 with TRBJ2-5; perhaps TRBD1 is the D gene, with 5 bases matching. The CDR3 protein sequence reads: CAWSVQAETQYF. The sequenced DNA is TGTGCCTGGAGTGTACAGGCCGAGACCCAGTACTTC.